A single sample gave rise to the 24 T cell receptor beta chains below, sequenced in a study of control samples from healthy donors and cancer patients. TCRdb keeps only in-frame clones here, not all; method: immunoSEQ multiplex PCR. The sample table includes approximately 190,000 clones. Sequenced material: blood. These receptors were obtained from a woman in her 30s in good health.

The V gene is TRBV5-5, the J gene TRBJ2-7; tentatively, D is TRBD1 (5 bases). The CDR3 is made up of 15 amino acids. Germline assignment: CDR1 SGHKS and CDR2 YYEKEE (reference sequence). V lost 1 base and J lost 7, with 18 bases in between. The CDR3 nucleotides read TGTGCCAGCAGCTTGATGACGTCAGGGTCTCGAGAGCAGTACTTC. Amino acid sequence: CASSLMTSGSREQYF.

V and J are TRBV5-6 and TRBJ2-1, with TRBD2 as a possible D gene (5 bases). The length of the CDR3 is 17 residues. The germline V gene has CDR1 SGHDT and CDR2 YYEEEE. Trimming stripped 3 bases from V and 3 bases from J, with 19 bases between. The CDR3 nucleotides read TGTGCCAGCAGCTCTCTATGGGTGGCGGGTGGCTACAATGAGCAGTTCTTC. Translation gives CASSSLWVAGGYNEQFF.

This CDR3 reads CASSKRSGGQDSSYNEQFF. CDR3 in DNA: TGTGCCAGCAGCAAAAGAAGCGGGGGGCAAGATAGCTCCTACAATGAGCAGTTCTTC. This chain joins TRBV21-1 and TRBJ2-1; the DNA was not compared with TRBD2, the D call given in the table. TRBV21-1 constitutes a pseudogene. CDR3 size: 19 residues.

This chain links TRBV5-1 with TRBJ2-3; 7 nucleotides line up with TRBD1. Germline CDR1 is SGHRS and CDR2 is YFSETQ. V lost 0 bases and J lost 5; bases outside the gene matches: 3. The length of the CDR3 is 14 residues. CDR3 sequence reads: CASSLGQGQDTQYF. The DNA of the CDR3 is TGCGCCAGCAGCTTGGGACAGGGACAAGATACGCAGTATTTT.

The chain joins TRBV25-1 to TRBJ2-1; D is ambiguous. V was trimmed by 1 base and J by 16 bases, leaving 14 bases between them. CDR1 and CDR2 from the germline V gene are MGHDK and SYGVNS. The CDR3 runs to 12 residues. CDR3 loop: CASSEWSEQQFF. The CDR3, as DNA: TGTGCCAGCAGTGAATGGTCCGAGCAACAATTCTTC. Full variable domain (rest looked up from reference TRBV25-1 and TRBJ2-1): EADIYQTPRYLVIGTGKKITLECSQTMGHDKMYWYQQDPGMELHLIHYSYGVNSTEKGDLSSESTVSRIRTEHFPLTLESARPSHTSQYLCASSEWSEQQFFGPGTRLTVL.

The gene calls are TRBV12-5 and TRBJ2-3; no definite D call. There are 12 residues in the CDR3. The ends were cut back, 6 bases at V and 4 bases at J, with 8 bases in the middle. Germline V gene lookup returns CDR1 LGHNT and CDR2 FRNRAP. CDR3 loop: CASGVNADTQYF. CDR3 sequence (DNA): TGTGCTAGTGGAGTGAACGCAGATACGCAGTATTTT.

The J gene is TRBJ2-7, the V gene TRBV6-2 or TRBV6-3; D is possibly TRBD1 or TRBD2 (5 bases each). Germline loops: CDR1 MNHEY, CDR2 SVGEGT. The CDR3 spans 13 residues. Trimming stripped 5 bases from V and 3 bases from J, with 11 bases between. CDR3 loop: CASSRDGRYEQYF. The CDR3 DNA reads TGTGCCAGCAGTAGGGACGGACGCTACGAGCAGTACTTC.

Comment on this clone: Other DNA variants within this sample encode the same CDR3. This chain links TRBV7-2 with TRBJ1-2; TRBD1 agrees at 7 bases. V lost 4 bases to trimming and J lost 2 bases; unmatched junction nucleotides: 1. The CDR3 contains 13 residues. Germline loops: CDR1 SGHTA, CDR2 FQGNSA. The CDR3 DNA reads as TGTGCCAGCAGCTCGGGACAGAACTATGGCTACACCTTC. It translates to CASSSGQNYGYTF.

The chain combines TRBV11-1 with TRBJ1-1; D is unresolved. Trimming shortened V by 4 bases and J by 1 base, and 10 bases separated the two germline ends. Germline V gene sequence: CDR1 SGHAT, CDR2 FQDESV (reference sequence). CDR3 length equals 14 residues. The CDR3 DNA sequence: TGTGCCAGCAGCTCCCGACCAGCGAACACTGAAGCTTTCTTT. As protein: CASSSRPANTEAFF.

V is TRBV18 and J is TRBJ1-1; 7 positions match TRBD1. Germline trimming cut 3 bases from V and 4 bases from J; bases unmatched to any gene: 8. The CDR3 is 15 amino acids. The germline gives CDR1 KGHSH, CDR2 LQKENI. The CDR3 here is CASSPGFRGTTEAFF. In DNA, the CDR3 is TGTGCCAGCTCACCGGGCTTCAGGGGGACCACTGAAGCTTTCTTT.

The chain joins TRBV3-1 (or the pseudogene TRBV3-2) to TRBJ1-1; D not certain. Germline V gene data show CDR1 as LGHDT and CDR2 as YNNKEL (reference sequence). The CDR3 contains 11 residues. V was clipped by 8 bases and J by 0 bases, with 4 bases between them. CDR3 coding DNA: TGTGCCAGCCCCCTGAACACTGAAGCTTTCTTT. Encoded protein: CASPLNTEAFF.

The rearrangement links TRBV10-3 to TRBJ2-3, with unresolved D. The CDR3 totals 13 residues. V was trimmed by 8 bases and J by 0 bases, leaving 9 bases between them. The germline V gene encodes CDR1 ENHRY and CDR2 SYGVKD. In DNA form, the CDR3 reads TGTGCCATCTTCTCGACTAGCACAGATACGCAGTATTTT. This sequence encodes CAIFSTSTDTQYF.

This chain links TRBV10-3 with TRBJ2-7; D is ambiguous. V lost 2 bases, J lost 3 bases, and 2 bases lay in between. This CDR3 spans 11 amino acids. Germline V CDR1 and CDR2: ENHRY, SYGVKD. CDR3 protein: CAISENYEQYF. The CDR3 DNA sequence: TGTGCCATCAGTGAGAACTACGAGCAGTACTTC.

The chain recombines TRBV6-1 with TRBJ1-1; no firm D call. Germline CDR1 reads MNHNS; CDR2 reads SASEGT. The CDR3 runs to 11 residues. The V end lost 3 bases, the J end lost 6 bases, and 5 bases lay between the germline ends. The CDR3 loop is CASSDWAEAFF. The CDR3 DNA is TGTGCCAGCAGTGATTGGGCTGAAGCTTTCTTT.

V usage is TRBV29-1 and J usage is TRBJ2-1; 9 bases agree with TRBD1. Germline values: CDR1 SQVTM, CDR2 ANQGSEA. J lost 10 bases, V lost 4 bases, and 8 bases had no gene match. The CDR3 is made up of 13 amino acids. CDR3 amino acids: CSVGGTGFREQFF. DNA of the CDR3: TGCAGCGTTGGTGGGACAGGGTTCCGGGAGCAGTTCTTC.

The V and J genes are TRBV30 and TRBJ1-1; unclear D gene. In germline, CDR1 is GTSNPN, CDR2 SVGIG (reference sequence). The CDR3 length is 15 residues. Trimming took off 2 bases at V and 5 bases at J, with 18 bases between the two ends. For the CDR3, the DNA is TGTGCCTGGAGTATATCAGCCGGCCTCGGGACTGAAGCTTTCTTT. Its translation is CAWSISAGLGTEAFF.

This rearrangement joins TRBV6-5 to TRBJ2-3; no firm D call. Germline V CDR1 and CDR2: MNHEY, SVGAGI. Trimming left V 8 bases short and J 7 bases short, with 13 bases between. The CDR3 covers 12 residues. The CDR3 spells CASDTVRYTQYF. In DNA, the CDR3 is TGTGCCAGCGATACAGTTCGTTATACGCAGTATTTT.

V and J are TRBV4-1 and TRBJ2-7; a possible D gene is TRBD1 (6 bases). This CDR3 has 15 residues. Germline V gene data show CDR1 as MGHRA and CDR2 as YSYEKL. Between the trimmed V and J ends, which lost 0 bases and 5 bases, there was a span of 14 bases. CDR3 DNA: TGCGCCAGCAGCCAAGATAGGCAGGGGAACAACGAGCAGTACTTC. Translation: CASSQDRQGNNEQYF.

The V gene is TRBV27, the J gene TRBJ1-5, with no clear D. Germline lookup yields CDR1 MNHEY and CDR2 SMNVEV (reference sequence). The CDR3 has 14 residues. Trimming took off 3 bases at V and 0 bases at J, with 6 bases between the two ends. CDR3 DNA sequence: TGTGCCAGCAGTTTGGCAGGTAGCAATCAGCCCCAGCATTTT. As protein: CASSLAGSNQPQHF.

The chain uses TRBV2 and TRBJ1-1; D uncertain. Germline V gene data show CDR1 as SNHLY and CDR2 as FYNNEI. The length of the CDR3 is 13 residues. V was trimmed by 0 bases and J by 5 bases, leaving 7 bases between them. The CDR3 nucleotides read TGTGCCAGCAGTGAAGCCGAGGAAACTGAAGCTTTCTTT. Amino acid sequence: CASSEAEETEAFF.

The rearrangement uses TRBV9 and TRBJ1-2, with D possibly TRBD1 on 5 matching bases. Between the trimmed V and J ends, which lost 5 bases and 3 bases, there was a span of 20 bases. This CDR3 is 16 amino acids long. CDR1 and CDR2 (germline): SGDLS, YYNGEE. CDR3 amino acids: CASSELSGPRDYGYTF. The CDR3 coding sequence is TGTGCCAGCAGTGAACTCTCGGGACCCCGGGACTATGGCTACACCTTC.

The chain joins TRBV28 to TRBJ1-2; D remains unclear. The V gene's germline CDR1 is MDHEN and CDR2 SYDVKM. Trimming pared 3 bases from V and 5 bases from J, leaving 1 base between. The CDR3 has 10 amino acids. CDR3 coding DNA: TGTGCCAGCAGTTTTTATGGCTACACCTTC. It encodes CASSFYGYTF.

The chain is built from TRBV9 and TRBJ2-3; D might be TRBD1 (5 bases). Germline CDR1 reads SGDLS; CDR2 reads YYNGEE. Trimming took off 1 base at V and 5 bases at J, with 14 bases between the two ends. The CDR3 runs 15 residues. CDR3: CASSVWGRVGDTQYF. CDR3 DNA sequence: TGTGCCAGCAGCGTATGGGGCAGGGTCGGAGATACGCAGTATTTT.

The chain recombines TRBV19 with TRBJ1-2; TRBD1 might be the D (6 bases). The ends were cut back, 4 bases at V and 5 bases at J, with 14 bases in the middle. CDR1 is LNHDA and CDR2 is SQIVND in the germline V gene (reference sequence). This CDR3 is 14 amino acids long. The CDR3 DNA is TGTGCCAGTAGTAAAGGGGGGGAGACTTATGGCTACACCTTC. Translating it yields CASSKGGETYGYTF.